This section outlines one TCR beta chain sequence together with its context. Using immunoSEQ multiplex PCR, the repertoire was profiled, and TCRdb retains in-frame clones only, with some absent. The sample carries hundreds of thousands of clones, around nine tenths recorded once. These data are taken from a study of blood T cell repertoires in COVID-19. Study information: PBMCs, B-cell-depleted T cells, or T cells provided the cDNA or gDNA that made up the material.

This receptor was identified in a middle-aged man with acute or convalescent COVID-19. Sequenced sample: peripheral blood.

The CDR3 nucleotides read TGCGCCAGCAGCCAAGGGAGGGACTATGGAGGCGGGGAGCTGTTTTTT. As protein: CASSQGRDYGGGELFF. The chain uses TRBV4-1 and TRBJ2-2, with 7 bases that match TRBD2. From germline, CDR1 is MGHRA and CDR2 YSYEKL. With 1 base clipped from V and 7 bases from J, the junction kept 9 bases outside the gene matches. The CDR3 is 16 residues long.